This T cell receptor beta chain was retrieved from a study of response to subunit inactivated influenza vaccine. MiXCR was run by TCRdb on the RT-PCR reads, yielding one entry per CDR3 protein. The data contain approximately 300,000 distinct CDR3 sequences, approximately 23% of them singletons. Study-level findings and limits: With each seasonal influenza vaccination, the authors suggested, few new T cells are recruited.

On this clonotype: Its antigen is unknown.

The input for sequencing was PBMCs from blood, taken about 19 months after vaccination. The TCR sequence derives from a man aged 50-75 years who received an inactivated influenza vaccine.

CDR3 residues: CSARQGSSGNTIYF. Here the CDR3 DNA reads TGCAGCGCTAGACAGGGAAGCTCTGGAAACACCATATATTTT. V and J are TRBV29-1 and TRBJ1-3, with 7 bases matching TRBD1. Germline CDR1 and CDR2: SQVTM and ANQGSEA. The length of the CDR3 is 14 residues. With 7 bases clipped from V and 0 bases from J, the junction kept 6 bases outside the gene matches.